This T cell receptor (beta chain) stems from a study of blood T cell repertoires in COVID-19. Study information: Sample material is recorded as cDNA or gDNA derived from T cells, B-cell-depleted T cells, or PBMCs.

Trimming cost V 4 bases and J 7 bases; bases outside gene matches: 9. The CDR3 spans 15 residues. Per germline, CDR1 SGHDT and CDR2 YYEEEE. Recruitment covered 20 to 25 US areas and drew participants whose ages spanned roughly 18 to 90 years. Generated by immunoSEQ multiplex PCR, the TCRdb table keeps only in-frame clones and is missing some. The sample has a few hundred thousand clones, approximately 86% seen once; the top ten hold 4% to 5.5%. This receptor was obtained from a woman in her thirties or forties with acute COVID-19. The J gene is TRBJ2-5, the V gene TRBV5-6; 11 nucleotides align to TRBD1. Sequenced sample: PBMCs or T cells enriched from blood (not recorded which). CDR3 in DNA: TGTGCCAGCAGCCCCGGGACAGGGGGTCACGGGACCCAGTACTTC. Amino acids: CASSPGTGGHGTQYF.